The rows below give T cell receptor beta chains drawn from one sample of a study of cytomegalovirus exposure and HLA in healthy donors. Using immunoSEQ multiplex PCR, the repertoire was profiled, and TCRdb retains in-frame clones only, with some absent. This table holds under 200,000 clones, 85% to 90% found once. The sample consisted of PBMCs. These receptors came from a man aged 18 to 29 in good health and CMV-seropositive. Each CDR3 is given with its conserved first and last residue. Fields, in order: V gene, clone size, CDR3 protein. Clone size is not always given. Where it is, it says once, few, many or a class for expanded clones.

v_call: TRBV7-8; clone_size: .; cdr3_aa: CASSFTGTARTGELFF
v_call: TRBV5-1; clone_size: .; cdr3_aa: CASSSPERSSDEQYF
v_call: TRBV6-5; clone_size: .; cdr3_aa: CASSYRGQGYEQYF
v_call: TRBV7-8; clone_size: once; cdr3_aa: CASSLDRLGGHPRTEAFF
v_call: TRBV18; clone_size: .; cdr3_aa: CASSPPSLPEQYF
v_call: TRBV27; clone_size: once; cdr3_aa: CASSPSLANSLYEQFF
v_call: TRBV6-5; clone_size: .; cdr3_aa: CASSYSRTPWGEEQYF
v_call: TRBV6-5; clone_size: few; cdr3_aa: CATGPSNYEQYF
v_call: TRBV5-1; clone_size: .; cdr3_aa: CASSSGRASGELFF
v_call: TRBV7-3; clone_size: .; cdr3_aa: CASSQGGTGDTQYF
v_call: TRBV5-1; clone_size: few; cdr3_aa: CASSPGQGSRLNQETQYF
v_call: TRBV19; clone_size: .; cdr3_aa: CASNKADNYGYTF
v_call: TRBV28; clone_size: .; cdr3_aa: CASRTGQGSSYEQYF
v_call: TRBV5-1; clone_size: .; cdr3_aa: CASSLGQAWYNEQFF
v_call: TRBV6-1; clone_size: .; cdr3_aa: CASSGLAGGKQYF
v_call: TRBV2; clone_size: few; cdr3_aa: CASSVAAGGGQPQHF
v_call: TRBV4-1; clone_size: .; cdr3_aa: CASSPMTGYANQPQHF
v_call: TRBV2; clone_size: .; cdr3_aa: CASRFLGGSDTGELFF
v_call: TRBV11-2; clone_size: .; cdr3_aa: CASSLGQGSNQPQHF
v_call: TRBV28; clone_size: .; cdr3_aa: CASSLSPSGVTDTQYF